What follows are 14 T cell receptor beta chains derived from one specimen sequenced in a study of T cells after yellow fever vaccination. MiXCR was run by TCRdb on the 5' RACE reads, yielding one entry per CDR3 protein. This table holds more than 90,000 distinct CDR3 sequences, around 8% found once. The input for sequencing was CD8+ T cells sorted from PBMCs, taken 45 days after the yellow fever booster vaccination. The receptors originated from a man aged 25-40 years who received the YFV17D yellow fever vaccine.

This clonotype has ten or more counts. The rearrangement links TRBV7-9 to TRBJ2-7; D unclear. V was pared by 4 bases and J by 7 bases, with 14 bases between. Per the germline V gene, CDR1 is SEHNR and CDR2 is FQNEAQ (reference sequence). CDR3 length equals 13 residues. The CDR3 sequence: CASSSSGLGEQYF. Written as DNA, the CDR3 is TGTGCCAGCAGCTCTTCAGGTCTGGGTGAGCAGTACTTC. The variable domain in full, completed from reference TRBV7-9 and TRBJ2-7, reads DTGVSQNPRHKITKRGQNVTFRCDPISEHNRLYWYRQTLGQGPEFLTYFQNEAQLEKSRLLSDRFSAERPKGSFSTLEIQRTEQGDSAMYLCASSSSGLGEQYFGPGTRLTVT.

The V gene is TRBV27, the J gene TRBJ1-1; 7 bases align to TRBD1. The germline gives CDR1 MNHEY, CDR2 SMNVEV (reference sequence). The CDR3 loop spans 19 amino acids. V shed 4 bases, J shed 8 bases, and the junction held 25 bases outside the gene matches. CDR3 protein: CASSSSTPPWTGLSFEAFF. CDR3 sequence (DNA): TGTGCCAGCAGTTCCTCAACTCCCCCATGGACAGGTTTAAGTTTCGAAGCTTTCTTT.

This chain joins TRBV7-8 and TRBJ2-1; 10 bases line up with TRBD2. J was trimmed by 6 bases and V by 5 bases; bases with no gene match: 7. CDR3 length: 15 amino acids. Per the germline V gene, CDR1 is SGHVS and CDR2 is FQNEAQ. The CDR3 DNA reads TGTGCCAGCAGCCCCCTCAGCGGGAGGGCCAATGAGCAGTTCTTC. Its translation: CASSPLSGRANEQFF.

The CDR3 is CSARDPGTGSNTQYF. In DNA, the CDR3 is TGCAGTGCTAGAGACCCCGGGACAGGGTCGAATACGCAGTATTTT. The V and J genes are TRBV20-1 and TRBJ2-3, with 9 bases fitting TRBD1. CDR1 is DFQATT and CDR2 is SNEGSKA in the germline V gene (reference sequence). Unmatched junction bases numbered 8, after V lost 0 bases and J lost 7 bases. This CDR3 comprises 15 residues.

This clonotype was observed a few times. The rearrangement joins TRBV7-9 to TRBJ2-5; D assignment may be TRBD1 or TRBD2 (5 bases each). The CDR3 is 11 amino acids. Germline-derived CDR1 and CDR2 are SEHNR and FQNEAQ (reference sequence). Trimming pared 3 bases from V and 10 bases from J, leaving 9 bases between. The chain's CDR3 is CASSFGTYQYF. The DNA of the CDR3 is TGTGCCAGCAGCTTCGGGACCTACCAGTACTTC.

This clonotype was observed a few times. The chain carries TRBV2 and TRBJ1-5; 7 bases align to TRBD1. With 6 bases clipped from V and 0 bases from J, the junction kept 8 bases outside the gene matches. Germline CDR1 and CDR2: SNHLY and FYNNEI. CDR3 length: 16 residues. The CDR3 bases are TGTGCCAGCAGGGAGCTGACAGGGTATAGCAATCAGCCCCAGCATTTT. This gives the protein CASRELTGYSNQPQHF.

Ten or more counts support this clonotype. The chain carries TRBV6-2 or TRBV6-3 and TRBJ2-1, with 10 bases fitting TRBD2. This CDR3 region has 15 residues. Germline V gene data show CDR1 as MNHEY and CDR2 as SVGEGT. Trimming at V came to 5 bases and at J to 7 bases, leaving 8 bases not matched to a gene. CDR3 bases: TGTGCCAGCAGTCAACTAGCGGGATGGGAGAATGAGCAGTTCTTC. Translating it yields CASSQLAGWENEQFF.

This clonotype showed up many times. The chain is built from TRBV4-2 and TRBJ2-5; 9 bases align to TRBD1. The V and J ends lost 0 bases and 6 bases, in that order; junction bases with no gene match: 5. Per the germline V gene, CDR1 is LGHNA and CDR2 is YNFKEQ. The CDR3 is 15 amino acids. The CDR3 sequence is CASSQETGGEKTQYF. DNA for the CDR3: TGTGCCAGCAGCCAAGAAACAGGGGGCGAGAAGACCCAGTACTTC.

The genes are TRBV5-1 and TRBJ2-1; TRBD2 matches 10 bases. V trimming: 0 bases; J trimming: 9 bases; junction bases outside the gene matches: 3. Germline CDR1 reads SGHRS; CDR2 reads YFSETQ. This CDR3 spans 14 amino acids. CDR3 sequence reads: CASSLVLAGAEQFF. The CDR3 nucleotides read TGCGCCAGCAGCTTGGTTCTAGCGGGAGCTGAGCAGTTCTTC.

This clonotype occurred many times. The chain joins TRBV11-2 to TRBJ2-5; D is undetermined. In germline, CDR1 is SGHAT, CDR2 FQNNGV. V was trimmed by 1 base and J by 1 base, leaving 7 bases between them. This CDR3 region has 14 residues. Here the CDR3 DNA reads TGTGCCAGCAGCTTAGGTTATAGCCAAGAGACCCAGTACTTC. As protein: CASSLGYSQETQYF.

This clonotype showed up many times. The chain combines TRBV7-6 with TRBJ1-5; D is uncertain. V was shortened by 6 bases and J by 5 bases, with 17 bases between the two germline ends. The CDR3 totals 15 residues. Germline CDR1 reads SGHVS; CDR2 reads FNYEAQ. CDR3 bases: TGTGCCAGCAGTTTATTCGCGACTGGGGATCAGCCCCAGCATTTT. Residues: CASSLFATGDQPQHF.

This clonotype was recorded at least ten times. The chain combines TRBV7-2 with TRBJ1-1, with TRBD1 matching 8 bases. V shed 1 base, J shed 4 bases, and the junction held 11 bases outside the gene matches. The length of the CDR3 is 17 residues. CDR1 is SGHTA and CDR2 is FQGNSA in the germline V gene. The CDR3 loop is CASSLVVARGLGTEAFF. CDR3 nucleotides: TGTGCCAGCAGCTTAGTTGTCGCCAGGGGGCTTGGCACTGAAGCTTTCTTT.

Ten or more counts support this clonotype. The chain joins TRBV5-1 to TRBJ2-7; D call uncertain. Trimming shortened V by 4 bases and J by 4 bases, and 12 bases separated the two germline ends. The CDR3 is made up of 13 amino acids. Germline V lookup: CDR1 SGHRS, CDR2 YFSETQ. The DNA for the CDR3 is TGCGCCAGCAGCATTCTCCTCGTTTACGAGCAGTACTTC. It encodes CASSILLVYEQYF.

This clonotype came up many times. The V call is TRBV29-1, the J call TRBJ2-1; TRBD2 matches at 7 bases. Germline V gene sequence: CDR1 SQVTM, CDR2 ANQGSEA. The CDR3 loop spans 13 amino acids. The trim removed 4 bases at V and 12 bases at J, leaving 12 bases unmatched. The CDR3 loop reads CSVVAGALVGQFF. The CDR3 DNA follows: TGCAGCGTTGTTGCGGGAGCCCTCGTTGGGCAGTTCTTC.